This T cell receptor (beta chain) is from a study of T cells in Graves' hyperthyroidism and ophthalmopathy. Uncontrolled infection, other autoimmune disease, pregnancy or lactation led to exclusion. RNA transcripts gave rise to amplified TCR beta CDR3 regions. HTBI primers were used for first-round RT-PCR of the TCR CDR3. One entry per CDR3 protein results from TCRdb running MiXCR on the multiplex PCR reads. The data show more than 550,000 distinct CDR3 sequences, with less than 45% seen just once and roughly 6.5% held by the top ten. Germline CDR1 and CDR2: SNHLY and FYNNEI. This CDR3 contains 14 residues. V was trimmed by 5 bases and J by 3 bases, leaving 11 bases between them.

The origin of this receptor is an adult man with Graves' disease, either hyperthyroidism or ophthalmopathy (not recorded which). This chain joins TRBV2 and TRBJ1-5; D ambiguous. Sequencing used peripheral blood or thyroid tissue (not recorded which). CDR3 protein: CASSPCSDNQPQHF. The CDR3 DNA reads TGTGCCAGCAGTCCTTGCAGTGACAATCAGCCCCAGCATTTT.